The 24 T cell receptor beta chains reported below all come from one sample, sequenced in a study of cytomegalovirus exposure and HLA in healthy donors. In the PCR, 60 Vbeta and 13 Jbeta primers were used. Here immunoSEQ multiplex PCR was the method, and the copy in TCRdb shows in-frame clones only, minus some. Counted here are about 98,000 clones, roughly 70% occurring once; the ten biggest clones make up under 2%. The sequencing input was PBMCs. The receptors come from a male donor in good health and CMV-seronegative.

The rearrangement uses TRBV2 and TRBJ2-7, with 7 bases identical to TRBD1. CDR1 and CDR2 from the germline V gene are SNHLY and FYNNEI. Trimming removed 5 bases from V and 4 bases from J; junction bases left unmatched: 11. CDR3 length: 15 residues. CDR3 residues: CASSRDSDLGYEQYF. CDR3 bases: TGTGCCAGCAGTCGGGACAGCGACCTCGGGTACGAGCAGTACTTC.

The chain has TRBV5-1 and TRBJ1-4; 7 nucleotides align to TRBD1. With 4 bases clipped from V and 2 bases from J, the junction kept 5 bases outside the gene matches. This CDR3 region has 15 residues. Germline values: CDR1 SGHRS, CDR2 YFSETQ. The CDR3 DNA reads TGCGCCAGCAGCACCAAGGGGGCGACTAATGAAAAACTGTTTTTT. Translating it yields CASSTKGATNEKLFF.

The DNA of the CDR3 is TGTGCCAGCAGGCTGGGGGGGAGAGGGTCAGATACGCAGTATTTT. It translates to CASRLGGRGSDTQYF. The chain recombines TRBV7-3 with TRBJ2-3; the match to TRBD2 covers 7 bases. V lost 6 bases to trimming and J lost 4 bases; unmatched junction nucleotides: 10. This CDR3 is built from 15 residues. CDR1 is SGHTA, CDR2 FQGTGA, per germline.

This clone was seen just once. V usage is TRBV5-3 and J usage is TRBJ1-4, with D tentatively TRBD1 (5 bases). TRBV5-3 is labeled an ORF, and its function is uncertain. This CDR3 comprises 17 residues. Trimming stripped 1 base from V and 0 bases from J, with 13 bases between. CDR3 in amino acids: CARSLLGGRATNEKLFF. The CDR3 DNA reads TGTGCCAGAAGCTTGTTGGGGGGAAGAGCAACTAATGAAAAACTGTTTTTT.

A few counts support this clone. The V call is TRBV7-7, the J call TRBJ2-2, with TRBD2 matching over 8 bases. The CDR3 spans 15 residues. Germline-derived CDR1 and CDR2 are SSHAT and FNYEAQ (reference sequence). V gave up 5 bases and J gave up 1 base; unmatched junction bases: 3. The CDR3 bases are TGTGCCAGCAGCCAAAGCGGGAGGAACACCGGGGAGCTGTTTTTT. Amino acid sequence: CASSQSGRNTGELFF.

The gene calls are TRBV5-1 and TRBJ2-3; 14 positions match TRBD2. V was pared by 5 bases and J by 3 bases, with 5 bases of the junction left unmatched. The CDR3 is made up of 16 amino acids. Germline V gene data show CDR1 as SGHRS and CDR2 as YFSETQ. The CDR3 bases are TGCGCCAGCAGAATCGGACTAGCGGGAGGAACAGATACGCAGTATTTT. Its protein is CASRIGLAGGTDTQYF.

This chain links TRBV7-3 with TRBJ2-3; 7 bases fit TRBD2. Germline V gene data show CDR1 as SGHTA and CDR2 as FQGTGA. J gave up 2 bases and V 0 bases, and 2 bases lay outside the gene matches. The CDR3 has 15 residues. CDR3 residues: CASSLTGTNTDTQYF. In nucleotides, the CDR3 is TGTGCCAGCAGCTTAACCGGGACTAACACAGATACGCAGTATTTT.

The rearrangement joins TRBV5-1 to TRBJ1-4, with D tentatively TRBD1 (6 bases). V was clipped by 4 bases and J by 0 bases, with 13 bases between them. In germline, CDR1 is SGHRS, CDR2 YFSETQ. CDR3 length: 16 residues. The CDR3 loop reads CASSPREGATNEKLFF. The DNA for the CDR3 is TGCGCCAGCAGCCCAAGGGAGGGGGCAACTAATGAAAAACTGTTTTTT.

The rearrangement joins TRBV15 to TRBJ1-5; 9 positions agree with TRBD1. The CDR3 runs 15 residues. Germline-derived CDR1 and CDR2 are LNHNV and YYDKDF (reference sequence). The J segment lost 7 bases and the V segment lost 5 bases, leaving 9 bases of the junction unmatched. CDR3 DNA sequence: TGTGCCACCAGCGGGACCCGGGACAGGGTGCAGCCCCAGCATTTT. Residues: CATSGTRDRVQPQHF.

This chain connects TRBV30 to TRBJ2-1; D uncertain. V dropped 4 bases and J dropped 0 bases, with 10 bases sitting between them. The CDR3 contains 14 residues. Germline V gene sequence: CDR1 GTSNPN, CDR2 SVGIG (reference sequence). CDR3 region: CAWTFRSSYNEQFF. CDR3 coding DNA: TGTGCCTGGACCTTTAGGAGCTCCTACAATGAGCAGTTCTTC.

The rearrangement joins TRBV5-6 to TRBJ2-1; D is unresolved. The CDR3 runs 13 residues. The V and J ends lost 0 bases and 6 bases respectively, with 7 bases between them. Germline values: CDR1 SGHDT, CDR2 YYEEEE. CDR3 region: CASSLGQSNEQFF. CDR3 coding DNA: TGTGCCAGCAGCTTGGGGCAGTCCAATGAGCAGTTCTTC.

This clone has only a few counts. The gene calls are TRBV19 and TRBJ2-6; perhaps TRBD2 as D (7 bases). Trimming removed 6 bases at V and 0 bases at J, with 12 bases between. This CDR3 comprises 16 residues. The germline CDR1 and CDR2 sequences are LNHDA and SQIVND (reference sequence). This CDR3 is CASSAGEGSGANVLTF. The CDR3 coding sequence is TGTGCCAGTAGCGCAGGGGAGGGCTCTGGGGCCAACGTCCTGACTTTC.

The chain recombines TRBV19 with TRBJ1-1, with TRBD1 as a possible D gene (6 bases). There are 13 residues in the CDR3. Germline V gene lookup returns CDR1 LNHDA and CDR2 SQIVND (reference sequence). V dropped 3 bases and J dropped 5 bases, with 10 bases sitting between them. CDR3 in DNA: TGTGCCAGTAGTATCGGACAGATGACTGAAGCTTTCTTT. This codes for CASSIGQMTEAFF.

This clone was found once. The CDR3 is CASSVEGGGEQFF. CDR3 DNA sequence: TGTGCCAGCAGCGTAGAGGGGGGGGGTGAGCAGTTCTTC. The chain couples TRBV9 to TRBJ2-1; D possibly corresponds to TRBD2 (7 bases). The CDR3 covers 13 residues. V was pared by 0 bases and J by 9 bases, with 10 bases between. Germline V gives CDR1 SGDLS, CDR2 YYNGEE.

This clone showed up just a few times. The V gene is TRBV27, the J gene TRBJ2-7, with 9 bases that match TRBD1. The CDR3 has 15 residues. Looked up from germline, CDR1 is MNHEY and CDR2 is SMNVEV (reference sequence). Germline trimming cut 8 bases from V and 2 bases from J; bases unmatched to any gene: 10. CDR3 protein: CASSSGTGLAYEQYF. As DNA, the CDR3 is TGTGCCAGCTCCTCCGGGACAGGGTTAGCCTACGAGCAGTACTTC.

The rearrangement links TRBV27 to TRBJ1-1; 7 bases map to TRBD1. The J segment lost 2 bases and the V segment lost 5 bases, leaving 11 bases of the junction unmatched. The CDR3 spans 16 residues. Looked up from germline, CDR1 is MNHEY and CDR2 is SMNVEV (reference sequence). The CDR3 sequence: CASSLRRQGQNTEAFF. The CDR3 nucleotides are TGTGCCAGCAGTCTTCGCCGACAGGGACAAAACACTGAAGCTTTCTTT.

This clone showed up just a few times. This chain connects TRBV30 to TRBJ2-7; possible D gene TRBD1, 6 bases. The CDR3 has 14 amino acids. Germline loops: CDR1 GTSNPN, CDR2 SVGIG (reference sequence). V dropped 0 bases and J dropped 1 base, with 10 bases sitting between them. The CDR3 DNA reads as TGTGCCTGGAGTGTAGCTACAGGGTCCTACGAGCAGTACTTC. Translating gives CAWSVATGSYEQYF.

The V gene is TRBV5-1, the J gene TRBJ1-1; D is unresolved. The CDR3 sequence is 15 residues long. Germline CDR1 and CDR2: SGHRS and YFSETQ. The V end lost 0 bases, the J end lost 1 base, and 10 bases lay between the germline ends. CDR3 amino acids: CASSLVLGGNTEAFF. Here the CDR3 DNA reads TGCGCCAGCAGCTTGGTTCTTGGCGGGAACACTGAAGCTTTCTTT.

The chain uses TRBV28 and TRBJ2-1, with TRBD1 matching over 7 bases. J gave up 6 bases and V 5 bases, and 1 base lay outside the gene matches. CDR1 and CDR2 (germline): MDHEN, SYDVKM. CDR3 length: 12 amino acids. CDR3 loop: CASSHRGNEQFF. CDR3 sequence (DNA): TGTGCCAGCAGTCACAGGGGCAATGAGCAGTTCTTC.

The table lists this clone with a few counts. This rearrangement joins TRBV6-5 to TRBJ2-7; no firm D call. Deletions cut 0 bases from V and 1 base from J, with 10 bases between. This CDR3 comprises 15 residues. From germline, CDR1 is MNHEY and CDR2 SVGAGI. The CDR3 spells CASSYSFAGSYEQYF. DNA of the CDR3: TGTGCCAGCAGTTACTCCTTCGCCGGGTCCTACGAGCAGTACTTC.

V and J are TRBV7-8 and TRBJ2-1; the match to TRBD2 covers 8 bases. J gave up 8 bases and V 2 bases, and 20 bases lay outside the gene matches. The germline gives CDR1 SGHVS, CDR2 FQNEAQ. The CDR3 sequence is 19 residues long. CDR3 loop: CASSLTWSLAGPEDDEQFF. DNA for the CDR3: TGTGCCAGCAGCTTAACCTGGAGTCTAGCGGGCCCCGAGGATGATGAGCAGTTCTTC.

V usage is TRBV9 and J usage is TRBJ2-7; TRBD1 agrees at 7 bases. Germline CDR1 and CDR2: SGDLS and YYNGEE. This CDR3 has 13 residues. V trimming: 0 bases; J trimming: 6 bases; junction bases outside the gene matches: 3. The CDR3 coding sequence is TGTGCCAGCAGCGTAGAAAACAGGGGCGAGCAGTACTTC. Translated, it gives CASSVENRGEQYF.

This CDR3 is CASSFGQGASYEQYF. CDR3 nucleotides: TGTGCCAGCAGCTTTGGACAGGGGGCTTCCTACGAGCAGTACTTC. The gene calls are TRBV11-3 and TRBJ2-7, with 11 bases identical to TRBD1. Per germline, CDR1 SGHNT and CDR2 YENEEA. V dropped 3 bases and J dropped 1; count of bases not matched to a gene: 2. The CDR3 runs to 15 residues.

This clone was recorded a few times. Mismatch with germline at one junction end may stem from a read error. J is TRBJ2-7 and V is TRBV10-3; possible D gene TRBD2, 5 bases. Germline CDR1 and CDR2: ENHRY and SYGVKD. CDR3 length: 12 amino acids. CDR3 loop: CAISESRGEWDF. The CDR3 DNA sequence: TGTGCCATCAGTGAGTCCCGGGGTGAATGGGACTTC.